This T cell receptor beta chain was found in a study of Graves' ophthalmopathy and Graves' hyperthyroidism. Study details: Upon initial diagnosis and before any treatment, peripheral blood was collected. Study results and caveats: The authors also found most expanded thyroid clonotypes above 0.001 frequency in blood. From stable hyperthyroidism, ophthalmopathy was separated by a 13-signature model with 87.88% sensitivity and around 80% specificity.

With a duration under 3 months, ophthalmopathy in the donors showed moderate-to-severe activity, CAS ≥3 and NOSPECS ≥4. V gave up 6 bases and J gave up 6 bases, with 20 bases separating them. Germline-derived CDR1 and CDR2 are SGHAT and FQNNGV. CDR3 size: 15 residues. Note on this clonotype: Its matching antigen is unknown.

The authors amplified TCR beta CDR3 regions from RNA transcripts. HTBI-primed RT-PCR formed the first round, and a multiplex PCR formed the second. TCRdb itself ran the multiplex PCR reads through MiXCR, one entry per CDR3 protein. Found here are about 700,000 distinct CDR3 sequences, around 40% of them singletons; the top ten hold 40% to 55%. The receptor's source is an adult man with Graves' ophthalmopathy. Input material: peripheral blood. The chain employs TRBV11-2 and TRBJ1-2; tentatively, D is TRBD1 (5 bases). CDR3 bases: TGTGCCAGCAGTTTACCCAGCGGGATGGGGCATGGCTACACCTTC. Protein product: CASSLPSGMGHGYTF. The entire variable domain, with the rest obtained from reference TRBV11-2 and TRBJ1-2, is as follows: EAGVAQSPRYKIIEKRQSVAFWCNPISGHATLYWYQQILGQGPKLLIQFQNNGVVDDSQLPKDRFSAERLKGVDSTLKIQPAKLEDSAVYLCASSLPSGMGHGYTFGSGTRLTVV.